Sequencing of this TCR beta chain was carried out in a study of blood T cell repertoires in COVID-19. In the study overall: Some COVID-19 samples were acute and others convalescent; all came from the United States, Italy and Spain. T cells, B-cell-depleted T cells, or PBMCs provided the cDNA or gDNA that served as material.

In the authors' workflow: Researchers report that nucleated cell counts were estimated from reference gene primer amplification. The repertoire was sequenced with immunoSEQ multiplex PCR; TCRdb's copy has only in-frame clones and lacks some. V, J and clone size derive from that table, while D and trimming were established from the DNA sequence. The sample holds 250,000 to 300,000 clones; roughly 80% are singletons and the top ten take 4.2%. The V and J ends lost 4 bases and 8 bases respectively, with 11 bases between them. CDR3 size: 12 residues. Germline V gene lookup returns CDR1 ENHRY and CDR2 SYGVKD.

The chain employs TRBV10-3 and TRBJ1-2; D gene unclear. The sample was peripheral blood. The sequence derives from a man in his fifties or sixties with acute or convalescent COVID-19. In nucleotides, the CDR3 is TGTGCCATCAGTGTTGTCGAAGAGGGCTACACCTTC. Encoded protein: CAISVVEEGYTF.